The present T cell receptor beta chain was sequenced within a study of beta chain features in type 1 diabetes. Overall study: Patients and healthy donors were similar in age, gender and cell yields.

Points from the study as a whole: Moderately but significantly shorter TCRB CDR3s were found in Type 1 diabetes patients in all four CD4+ subsets.

The isolated RNA, all of it, was reverse transcribed, so expressed TCRB transcripts were what got sequenced. Using immunoSEQ multiplex PCR, the repertoire was profiled, and TCRdb retains in-frame clones only, with some absent. The data contain 450,000 to 600,000 clones, over 25% of them singletons. Worth noting for this clone: Antigen specificity is unknown.

The length of the CDR3 is 14 residues. Germline CDR1 is SNHLY and CDR2 is FYNNEI. V dropped 3 bases and J dropped 4 bases, with 12 bases sitting between them. Isolation of CD4+ naive, central memory, regulatory and stem cell-like memory cells was achieved by sorting via CD45RO/CCR7/CD25/CD127/CD95/CD27. The TCR comes from a man younger than 30 in good health. Material: naive CD4+ T cells from blood. The chain uses TRBV2 and TRBJ1-1; perhaps TRBD1 as D (5 bases). The CDR3 region is CASSDGRAGTEAFF. The CDR3 bases are TGTGCCAGCAGTGATGGCAGGGCAGGCACTGAAGCTTTCTTT.